This T cell receptor beta chain was captured in a study of cytomegalovirus exposure and HLA in healthy donors. Study at large: About 79 million unique TCRs from HLA-typed donors were held in an early data release.

Study observations and caveats: There was a cluster of highly shared sequence variants that was likely a sequencing artifact. High sensitivity and specificity were reportedly achieved when the classifier diagnosed cytomegalovirus status.

The PCR had 60 Vbeta and 13 Jbeta primers. The protocol was immunoSEQ multiplex PCR, while the TCRdb copy is restricted to in-frame clones and leaves out a portion. The sample lists about 230,000 clones; approximately 81% were seen once. With respect to this clone: Its antigen is not identified.

This CDR3 has 16 residues. Germline V CDR1 and CDR2: LNHDA, SQIVND (reference sequence). With V trimmed by 1 base and J by 7 bases, 7 bases remained unmatched. The clonotype comes from a human donor in good health. Sequenced sample: PBMCs. The chain is built from TRBV19 and TRBJ1-5, with TRBD1 identical over 10 bases. The CDR3 here is CASSIGGGQGSQPQHF. The CDR3 DNA follows: TGTGCCAGTAGTATAGGAGGGGGACAGGGGAGCCAGCCCCAGCATTTT.